Listed here is a single TCR beta chain. The source of the sample is a study of T cells in Graves' hyperthyroidism and ophthalmopathy. This CDR3 is built from 16 residues. Trimming cost V 0 bases and J 5 bases; bases outside gene matches: 8. CDR1 SGHDN and CDR2 FVKESK come from the germline V gene. RNA transcripts were the template for amplifying TCR beta CDR3 regions. The HTBI primer set served for first-round RT-PCR of the TCR CDR3. TCRdb re-called the multiplex PCR reads with MiXCR, one entry per CDR3 protein. The table has around 280,000 distinct CDR3 sequences, around 15% seen once. This sequence was found in a woman aged 40-49 years with Graves' hyperthyroidism. The sample consisted of blood. This rearrangement joins TRBV14 to TRBJ2-7, with 9 bases aligning to TRBD2. CDR3 nucleotide sequence: TGTGCCAGCAGCCAAGATCGTAGCGGGAGCTCTCACGAGCAGTACTTC. Protein product: CASSQDRSGSSHEQYF.